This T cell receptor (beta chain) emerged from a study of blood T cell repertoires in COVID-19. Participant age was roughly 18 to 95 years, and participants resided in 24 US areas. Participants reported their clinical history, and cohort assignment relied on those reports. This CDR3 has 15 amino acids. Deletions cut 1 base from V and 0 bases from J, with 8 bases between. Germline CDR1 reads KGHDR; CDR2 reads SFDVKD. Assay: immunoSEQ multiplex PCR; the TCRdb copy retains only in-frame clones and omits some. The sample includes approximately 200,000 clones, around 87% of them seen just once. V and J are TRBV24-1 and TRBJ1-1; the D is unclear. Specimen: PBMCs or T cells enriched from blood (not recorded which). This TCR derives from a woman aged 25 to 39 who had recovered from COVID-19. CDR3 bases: TGTGCCACCAGTGATTTTAACAGATTGAACACTGAAGCTTTCTTT. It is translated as CATSDFNRLNTEAFF.